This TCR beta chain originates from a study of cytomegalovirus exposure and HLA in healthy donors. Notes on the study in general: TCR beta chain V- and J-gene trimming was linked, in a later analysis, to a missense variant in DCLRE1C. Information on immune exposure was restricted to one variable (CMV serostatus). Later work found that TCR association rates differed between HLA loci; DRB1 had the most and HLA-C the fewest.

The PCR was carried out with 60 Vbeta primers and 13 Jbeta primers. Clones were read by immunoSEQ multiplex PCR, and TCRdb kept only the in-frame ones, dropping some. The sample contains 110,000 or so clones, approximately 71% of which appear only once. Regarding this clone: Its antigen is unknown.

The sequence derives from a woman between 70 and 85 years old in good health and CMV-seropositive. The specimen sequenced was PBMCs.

The CDR3 protein is CASSVVSNQPQHF. CDR3 in DNA: TGTGCCAGCAGTGTAGTTAGCAATCAGCCCCAGCATTTT. J is TRBJ1-5 and V is TRBV6-1; D unresolved. The CDR3 has 13 amino acids. Germline values: CDR1 MNHNS, CDR2 SASEGT. V shed 4 bases and J shed 0 bases, with 4 bases lying between them.